The subject of this entry is one T cell receptor (beta chain). With 3 bases clipped from V and 5 bases from J, the junction kept 5 bases outside the gene matches. Germline V gene sequence: CDR1 SEHNR, CDR2 FQNEAQ (reference sequence). The CDR3 has 14 residues. The assay was carried out at the deep level. Repertoires were generated with immunoSEQ multiplex PCR, while TCRdb's copy carries only in-frame clones and drops some. The data contain millions of clones, about 92% of them seen just once; the ten biggest clones take up around 1.7%. Terminally differentiated effector memory CD45RA+ cells were left out of the naive CD8 fraction, which was CD45RO-negative and positively selected for CCR7. The entry originates in a study of shared clonotypes between healthy human individuals.

The chain couples TRBV7-9 to TRBJ2-5; 8 positions match TRBD2. Sample: naive CD8+ T cells from PBMCs. This TCR was recovered from a man aged 18 to 35 in good health. Some clones in this sample may be carry-over from other donors' samples. The CDR3 is CASSFSGGGETQYF. CDR3 coding DNA: TGTGCCAGCAGCTTCTCGGGCGGGGGGGAGACCCAGTACTTC.